The rows below give T cell receptor beta chains drawn from one sample of a study of cytotoxic CD8 clonotypes in ibrutinib-treated CLL. The method was immunoSEQ multiplex PCR; TCRdb's version includes in-frame clones alone and lacks a portion of them. The sample lists roughly 40,000 clones; approximately 74% were seen once. This sample comprised PBMCs, obtained after 12 months of ibrutinib treatment. These receptors were taken from a human donor with chronic lymphocytic leukemia. CDR3s leave out the opening cysteine and the closing phenylalanine or tryptophan. Fields, in order: V gene, J gene, CDR3 protein.

v_gene: TRBV11-3
j_gene: TRBJ1-2
CDR3aa: ASSLGQNYGYT

v_gene: TRBV10-2
j_gene: TRBJ1-1
CDR3aa: ASSFNHEAF

v_gene: TRBV7-8
j_gene: TRBJ2-2
CDR3aa: ASRNSNTGELF

v_gene: TRBV7-2
j_gene: TRBJ1-5
CDR3aa: ASSLAQGQPQH

v_gene: TRBV18
j_gene: TRBJ2-3
CDR3aa: ASSLSREAPDTQY

v_gene: TRBV19
j_gene: TRBJ1-1
CDR3aa: ASSIDPTGANTEAF

v_gene: TRBV6-6
j_gene: TRBJ2-3
CDR3aa: ASRNPVAGVYDTQY

v_gene: TRBV28
j_gene: TRBJ1-2
CDR3aa: ASSLGSYGYT

v_gene: TRBV2
j_gene: TRBJ1-1
CDR3aa: ASTETLGNTEAF

v_gene: TRBV19
j_gene: TRBJ2-5
CDR3aa: ASRQGIQETQY

v_gene: TRBV6-1
j_gene: TRBJ2-7
CDR3aa: ASTQVAYEQY

v_gene: TRBV18
j_gene: TRBJ1-4
CDR3aa: ASSPGLGEKLF

v_gene: TRBV19
j_gene: TRBJ1-2
CDR3aa: ASSIGDVGGYGYT